This entry describes one TCR beta chain. These data come from a study of shared clonotypes between healthy human individuals. Trimming stripped 2 bases from V and 5 bases from J, with 22 bases between. CDR1 ENHRY and CDR2 SYGVKD come from the germline V gene. The CDR3 extends over 17 amino acids. The DNA input per sorted-subset replicate PCR was 200 ng, corresponding to 25,000 to 35,000 T cell genomes. Assay: immunoSEQ multiplex PCR; the TCRdb copy retains only in-frame clones and omits some. The sample has about 1.1 million clones; 70% to 80% are singletons. The sequence was obtained from a man aged 18 to 30 in good health. Some clones in this sample may be carry-over from other donors' samples. V and J are TRBV10-3 and TRBJ2-7, with TRBD1 as a possible D gene (6 bases). Sequencing used memory CD4+ T cells from PBMCs. Subset denoted: CD45RA-negative fraction. CDR3 coding DNA: TGTGCCATCAGTGAGAAGGCGCGGGCAGGGGCCGGCGACGAGCAGTACTTC. Its translation: CAISEKARAGAGDEQYF.